This is a list of T cell receptor beta chains from one sample in a study of OX40 agonist ivuxolimab in advanced cancers. Profiled with immunoSEQ multiplex PCR; TCRdb holds only in-frame clones, not every one. Of tens of thousands of clones in the sample, around 86% were seen once. The sequences come from CD4+ or CD8+ T cells sorted from blood, collected in a trial of the OX40 agonist ivuxolimab. Receptors originate from an adult with an advanced solid tumor such as melanoma, head and neck, liver or kidney cancer. The CDR3 runs from the conserved cysteine through the conserved F or W. D genes are given only for firm matches. For some rows the clone size is stated as once, few or many, or as a class when expanded; others skip it.

j_call d_call clone_size v_call cdr3_nt cdr3_aa
TRBJ1-5 - few TRBV30 TGTGCCTGGAAGGCTTGGGGAAAGGGGCAGCCCCAGCATTTT CAWKAWGKGQPQHF
TRBJ2-1 TRBD2 - TRBV19 TGTGCCAGTAAGGCTAGCGGGGGGAGTTTCTACAATGAGCAGTTCTTC CASKASGGSFYNEQFF
TRBJ2-1 TRBD2 once TRBV7-3 TGTGCCAGCAGCTCAAAAGTTACTACTAGCGGGGGGCAAGACAATGAGCAGTTCTTC CASSSKVTTSGGQDNEQFF
TRBJ2-3 - - TRBV13 TGTGCCAGCAGCTTAGGGCAGACAAAGACAGATACGCAGTATTTT CASSLGQTKTDTQYF
TRBJ2-2 TRBD2 - TRBV2 TGTGCCAGCAGTGGGATAGCGGGGGCGGCCGGGGAGCTGTTTTTT CASSGIAGAAGELFF
TRBJ1-2 TRBD1 - TRBV5-1 TGCGCCAGCAGCCCCGGATGGACAGGGGCTTCTGGCTACACCTTC CASSPGWTGASGYTF
TRBJ2-3 - - TRBV7-2 TGTGCCAGCAGCCTGCCCTGGAATACGCAGTATTTT CASSLPWNTQYF
TRBJ2-3 TRBD2 - TRBV7-2 TGTGCCAGCAGCTTTGCGGGGGGCACAGATACGCAGTATTTT CASSFAGGTDTQYF
TRBJ2-1 TRBD2 - TRBV4-1 TGCGCCAGCAGCCAAGATTCTCCCGGGACTAGCGGGGTCAATGAGCAGTTCTTC CASSQDSPGTSGVNEQFF
TRBJ2-3 - - TRBV7-2 TGTGCCAGCAGCTTGGGACTGACTCCGCAGTATTTT CASSLGLTPQYF
TRBJ2-1 - once TRBV2 TGTGCCAGCACCCAAAGGGGAGGGACAGGCTACAATGAGCAGTTCTTC CASTQRGGTGYNEQFF
TRBJ2-2 - - TRBV5-1 TGCGCCAGCAGCTTACGGCGTGGGGGGAAGAACACCGGGGAGCTGTTTTTT CASSLRRGGKNTGELFF
TRBJ2-1 - - TRBV4-2 TGTGCCAGCAGCCCCCCAGGGGACTCCTACAATGAGCAGTTCTTC CASSPPGDSYNEQFF
TRBJ1-2 - - TRBV5-1 TGCGCCAGTGCGGTCTCCTACGGGAATGGCTACACCTTC CASAVSYGNGYTF
TRBJ1-1 - - TRBV28 TGTGCCAGCAGTTCAGGGCCTTTTGAAACTTTCTTT CASSSGPFETFF
TRBJ1-4 - once TRBV6-1 TGTGCCAGCAGTGGGCGATTGACTCCCGAGTTTTTT CASSGRLTPEFF